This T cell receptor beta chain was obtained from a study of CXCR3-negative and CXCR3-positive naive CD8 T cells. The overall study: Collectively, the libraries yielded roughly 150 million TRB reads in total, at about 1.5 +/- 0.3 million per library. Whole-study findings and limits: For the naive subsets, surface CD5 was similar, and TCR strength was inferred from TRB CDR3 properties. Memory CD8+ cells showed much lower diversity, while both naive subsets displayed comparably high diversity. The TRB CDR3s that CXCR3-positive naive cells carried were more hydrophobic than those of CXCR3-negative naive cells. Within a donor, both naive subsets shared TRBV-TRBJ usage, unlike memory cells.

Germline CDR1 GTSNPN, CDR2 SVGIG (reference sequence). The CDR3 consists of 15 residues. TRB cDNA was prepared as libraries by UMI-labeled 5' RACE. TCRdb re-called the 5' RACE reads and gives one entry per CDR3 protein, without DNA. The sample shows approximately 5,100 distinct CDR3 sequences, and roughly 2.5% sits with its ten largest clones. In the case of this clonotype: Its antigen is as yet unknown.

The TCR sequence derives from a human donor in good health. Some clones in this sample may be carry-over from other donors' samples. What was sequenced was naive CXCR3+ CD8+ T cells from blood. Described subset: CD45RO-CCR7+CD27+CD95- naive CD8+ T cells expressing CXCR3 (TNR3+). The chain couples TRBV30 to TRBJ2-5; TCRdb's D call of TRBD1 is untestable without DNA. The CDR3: CAWAPGTGEEETQYF.